These T cell receptor beta chains were read from a single sample in a study of blood T cell repertoires in COVID-19. The table came from immunoSEQ multiplex PCR; TCRdb's copy has only in-frame clones and leaves some out. The sample contains about 400,000 clones, roughly 90% of which appear only once. The sequenced sample was PBMCs or T cells enriched from blood (not recorded which). The receptors were gathered from a woman between 25 and 40 years old with acute COVID-19. The CDR3 runs from the conserved cysteine through the conserved F or W. Fields, in order: J gene, clone size, D gene, V gene, CDR3 DNA, CDR3 protein. D genes are given only for firm matches. For some rows the clone size is stated as once, few or many, or as a class when expanded; others skip it.

J: TRBJ1-2; size: NA; D: NA; V: TRBV2; DNA: TGTGCCAGCAGACCCGAATTGGGCCCTGGTGGCTACACCTTC; CDR3: CASRPELGPGGYTF
J: TRBJ1-2; size: NA; D: NA; V: TRBV24-1; DNA: TGTGCCACCAGTGATACAGGGTCCCTAAGTGGCTACACCTTC; CDR3: CATSDTGSLSGYTF
J: TRBJ1-5; size: NA; D: NA; V: TRBV24-1; DNA: TGTGCCACCAGTGATCTGTCAGGGCATCAGCCCCAGCATTTT; CDR3: CATSDLSGHQPQHF
J: TRBJ2-1; size: once; D: NA; V: TRBV5-5; DNA: TGTGCCAGCAGCTCTCTGCCTATATCCTACAATGAGCAGTTCTTC; CDR3: CASSSLPISYNEQFF
J: TRBJ1-2; size: NA; D: NA; V: TRBV2; DNA: TGTGCCAGCAGCCAAACTAACTATGGCTACACCTTC; CDR3: CASSQTNYGYTF
J: TRBJ1-6; size: NA; D: NA; V: TRBV5-8; DNA: TGTGCCAGCAGCTTGGGCCCAGGGGAGAGTTATAATTCACCCCTCCACTTT; CDR3: CASSLGPGESYNSPLHF
J: TRBJ1-2; size: NA; D: NA; V: TRBV6-1; DNA: TGTGCCAGCAGTGAAACAATGGGAACAGGGCCTACCTATGGCTACACCTTC; CDR3: CASSETMGTGPTYGYTF
J: TRBJ2-2; size: NA; D: NA; V: TRBV7-9; DNA: TGTGCCAGCAGCTTAGCCTTAGCGACTGGGCGAGCCGGGGAGCTGTTTTTT; CDR3: CASSLALATGRAGELFF
J: TRBJ2-1; size: NA; D: NA; V: TRBV10-3; DNA: TGTGCCATCAGCCGACTCAGTGGGGCACAAAGTGAGCAGTTCTTC; CDR3: CAISRLSGAQSEQFF
J: TRBJ2-7; size: NA; D: TRBD1; V: TRBV6-5; DNA: TGTGCCAGCAGGACTGGACAGGTCTACGAGCAGTACTTC; CDR3: CASRTGQVYEQYF
J: TRBJ2-1; size: NA; D: NA; V: TRBV14; DNA: TGTGCCAGCAGCCCATCCGGCGGGGTGAAGCAGTTCTTC; CDR3: CASSPSGGVKQFF
J: TRBJ1-3; size: NA; D: NA; V: TRBV29-1; DNA: TGCAGCGTTCGACAGGTGTCCACTGGAAACACCATATATTTT; CDR3: CSVRQVSTGNTIYF
J: TRBJ1-2; size: NA; D: NA; V: TRBV7-8; DNA: TGTGCCAGCAGCTTAGGGAGGGAATCCTATGGCTACACCTTC; CDR3: CASSLGRESYGYTF
J: TRBJ1-1; size: NA; D: NA; V: TRBV5-8; DNA: TGTGCCAGCAGCTCCCGCGAGAACACTGAAGCTTTCTTT; CDR3: CASSSRENTEAFF
J: TRBJ1-2; size: NA; D: NA; V: TRBV5-6; DNA: TGTGCCAGCAGCATTGGGACATTAGTCTATGGCTACACCTTC; CDR3: CASSIGTLVYGYTF
J: TRBJ2-7; size: NA; D: TRBD1; V: TRBV18; DNA: TGTGCCAGCTCACCACCGCCTATGGCAGGGGGTAGGGGCGAGCAGTACTTC; CDR3: CASSPPPMAGGRGEQYF